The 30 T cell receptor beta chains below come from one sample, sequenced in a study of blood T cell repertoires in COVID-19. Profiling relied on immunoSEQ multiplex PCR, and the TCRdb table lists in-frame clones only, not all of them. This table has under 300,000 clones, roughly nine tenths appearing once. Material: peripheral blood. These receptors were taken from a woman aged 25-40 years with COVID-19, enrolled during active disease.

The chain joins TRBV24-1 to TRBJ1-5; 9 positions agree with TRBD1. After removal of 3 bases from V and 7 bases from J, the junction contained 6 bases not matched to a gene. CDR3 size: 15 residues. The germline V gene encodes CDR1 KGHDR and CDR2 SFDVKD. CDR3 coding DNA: TGTGCCACCAGTGATCAGGGACAGGGACGACAGCCCCAGCATTTT. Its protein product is CATSDQGQGRQPQHF.

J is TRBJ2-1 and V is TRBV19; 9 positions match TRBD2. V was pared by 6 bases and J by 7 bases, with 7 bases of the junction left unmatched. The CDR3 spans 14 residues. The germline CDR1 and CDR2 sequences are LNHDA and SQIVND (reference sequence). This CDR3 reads CASRFSGGKNEQFF. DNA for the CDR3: TGTGCCAGTAGATTTAGCGGGGGCAAGAATGAGCAGTTCTTC.

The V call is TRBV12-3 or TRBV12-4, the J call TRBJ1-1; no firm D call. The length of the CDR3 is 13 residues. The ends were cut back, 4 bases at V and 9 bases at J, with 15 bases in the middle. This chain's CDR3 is CASSSQHGEKAFF. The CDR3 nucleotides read TGTGCCAGCAGTTCCCAACACGGAGAAAAAGCTTTCTTT.

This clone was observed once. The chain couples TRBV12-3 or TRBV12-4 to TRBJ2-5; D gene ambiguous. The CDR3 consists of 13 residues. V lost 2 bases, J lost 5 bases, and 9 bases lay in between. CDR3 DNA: TGTGCCAGCAGTTTACATCAATTGGAGACCCAGTACTTC. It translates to CASSLHQLETQYF.

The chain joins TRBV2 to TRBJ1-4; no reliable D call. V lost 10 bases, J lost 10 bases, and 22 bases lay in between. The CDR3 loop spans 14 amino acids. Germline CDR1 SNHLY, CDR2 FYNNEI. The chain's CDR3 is CATRRLSGSGKLFF. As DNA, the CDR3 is TGTGCCACCAGGAGGTTATCGGGGTCGGGAAAACTGTTTTTT.

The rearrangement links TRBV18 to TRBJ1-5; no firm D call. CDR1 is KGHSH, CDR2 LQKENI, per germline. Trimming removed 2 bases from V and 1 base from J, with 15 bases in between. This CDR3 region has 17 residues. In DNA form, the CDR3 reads TGTGCCAGCTCACCAACAAATTTAGCGGGGAGCAATCAGCCCCAGCATTTT. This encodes CASSPTNLAGSNQPQHF.

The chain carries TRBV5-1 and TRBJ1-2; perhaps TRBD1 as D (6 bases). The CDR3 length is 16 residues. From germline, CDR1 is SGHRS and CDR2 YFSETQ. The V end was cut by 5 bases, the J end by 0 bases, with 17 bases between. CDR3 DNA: TGCGCCAGCAGGTTACAGGGCTCAGTGACTAACTATGGCTACACCTTC. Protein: CASRLQGSVTNYGYTF.

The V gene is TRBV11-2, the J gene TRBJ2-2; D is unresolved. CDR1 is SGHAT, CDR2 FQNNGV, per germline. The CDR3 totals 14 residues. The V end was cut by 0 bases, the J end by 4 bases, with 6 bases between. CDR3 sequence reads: CASSLDLGTGELFF. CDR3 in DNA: TGTGCCAGCAGCTTAGATCTCGGCACCGGGGAGCTGTTTTTT.

CDR3 nucleotides: TGTGCCAGCTCACCACTGGAGGGTACTGAAGCTTTCTTT. Translated, it gives CASSPLEGTEAFF. V usage is TRBV18 and J usage is TRBJ1-1; D is ambiguous. CDR1 KGHSH and CDR2 LQKENI come from the germline V gene. The length of the CDR3 is 13 residues. Trimming took 1 base from V and 5 from J, leaving 8 bases between them.

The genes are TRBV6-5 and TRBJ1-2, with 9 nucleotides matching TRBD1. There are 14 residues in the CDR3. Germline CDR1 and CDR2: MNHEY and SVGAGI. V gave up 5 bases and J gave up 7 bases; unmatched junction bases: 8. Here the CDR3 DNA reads TGTGCCAGCAGTCCAGGAGGGACAGGGAGTGGCTACACCTTC. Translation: CASSPGGTGSGYTF.

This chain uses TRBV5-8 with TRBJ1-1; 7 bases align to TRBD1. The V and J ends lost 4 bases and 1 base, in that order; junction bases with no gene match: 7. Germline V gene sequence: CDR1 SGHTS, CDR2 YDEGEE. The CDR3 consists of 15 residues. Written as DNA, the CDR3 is TGTGCCAGCAGCGCCGGCAGGGGGAGGAACACTGAAGCTTTCTTT. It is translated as CASSAGRGRNTEAFF.

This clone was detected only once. CDR3 coding DNA: TGTGCCAGCAGCTTAGATCGGAGTTCACCCCTCCACTTT. As protein: CASSLDRSSPLHF. The rearrangement joins TRBV11-3 to TRBJ1-6, with unresolved D. Looked up from germline, CDR1 is SGHNT and CDR2 is YENEEA. With 0 bases removed from V and 9 bases from J, the gap between germline ends came to 6 bases. This CDR3 has 13 residues.

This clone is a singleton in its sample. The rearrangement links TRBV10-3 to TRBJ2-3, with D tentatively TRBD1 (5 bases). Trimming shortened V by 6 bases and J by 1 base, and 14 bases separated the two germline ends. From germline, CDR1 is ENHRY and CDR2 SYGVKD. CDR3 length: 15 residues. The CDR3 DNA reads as TGTGCCATCAGCAGGGCCCCTGCTGGCACAGATACGCAGTATTTT. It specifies CAISRAPAGTDTQYF.

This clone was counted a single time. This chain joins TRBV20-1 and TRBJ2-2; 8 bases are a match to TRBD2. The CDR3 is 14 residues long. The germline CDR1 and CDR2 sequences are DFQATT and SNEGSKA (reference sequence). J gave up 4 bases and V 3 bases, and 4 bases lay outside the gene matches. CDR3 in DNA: TGCAGTGCTAGTGACCGGGGGGGCACCGGGGAGCTGTTTTTT. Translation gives CSASDRGGTGELFF.

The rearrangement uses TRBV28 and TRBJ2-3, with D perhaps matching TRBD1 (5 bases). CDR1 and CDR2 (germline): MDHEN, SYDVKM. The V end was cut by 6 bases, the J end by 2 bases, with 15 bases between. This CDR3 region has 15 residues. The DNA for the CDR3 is TGTGCCAGCAGCCTAACTACGACAGTCACAGATACGCAGTATTTT. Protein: CASSLTTTVTDTQYF.

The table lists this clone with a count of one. This chain's CDR3 is CSVEDYRGYGYTF. CDR3 DNA: TGCAGCGTTGAGGATTACAGGGGCTATGGCTACACCTTC. J is TRBJ1-2 and V is TRBV29-1; the match to TRBD1 covers 7 bases. Trimming took 3 bases from V and 4 from J; bases not matched to a gene: 5. Germline V gene data show CDR1 as SQVTM and CDR2 as ANQGSEA. The CDR3 runs 13 residues.

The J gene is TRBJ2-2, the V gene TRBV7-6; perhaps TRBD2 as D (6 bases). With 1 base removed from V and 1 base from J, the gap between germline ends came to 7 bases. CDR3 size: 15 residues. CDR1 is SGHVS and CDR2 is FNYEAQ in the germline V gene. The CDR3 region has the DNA TGTGCCAGCAGCTTAGAAGCGGGGAACACCGGGGAGCTGTTTTTT. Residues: CASSLEAGNTGELFF.

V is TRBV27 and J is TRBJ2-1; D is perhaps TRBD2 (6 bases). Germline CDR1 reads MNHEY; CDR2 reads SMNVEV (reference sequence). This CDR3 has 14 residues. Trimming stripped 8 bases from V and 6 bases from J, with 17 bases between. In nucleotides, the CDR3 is TGTGCCAGCCGACTAGGAGGTGAAGTCAATGAGCAGTTCTTC. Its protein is CASRLGGEVNEQFF.

The CDR3 here is CASSLWRGGILETQYF. The CDR3 coding sequence is TGTGCCAGCAGCCTCTGGCGGGGGGGGATTTTAGAGACCCAGTACTTC. The chain links TRBV7-9 to TRBJ2-5; 9 bases match TRBD2. This CDR3 contains 16 residues. CDR1 SEHNR and CDR2 FQNEAQ come from the germline V gene (reference sequence). With 5 bases clipped from V and 4 bases from J, the junction kept 11 bases outside the gene matches.

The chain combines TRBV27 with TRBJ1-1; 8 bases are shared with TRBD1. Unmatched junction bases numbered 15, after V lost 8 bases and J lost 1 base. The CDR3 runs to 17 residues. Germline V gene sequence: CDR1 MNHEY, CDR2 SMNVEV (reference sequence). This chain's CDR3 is CASGISGPGQANTEAFF. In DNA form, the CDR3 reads TGTGCCAGCGGAATTAGTGGTCCGGGACAGGCGAACACTGAAGCTTTCTTT.

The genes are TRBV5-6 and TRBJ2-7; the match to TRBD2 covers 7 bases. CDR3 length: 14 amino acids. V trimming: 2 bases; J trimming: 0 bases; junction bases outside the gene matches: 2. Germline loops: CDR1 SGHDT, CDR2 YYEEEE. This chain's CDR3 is CASSFGGSSYEQYF. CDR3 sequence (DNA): TGTGCCAGCAGCTTCGGGGGGAGCTCCTACGAGCAGTACTTC.

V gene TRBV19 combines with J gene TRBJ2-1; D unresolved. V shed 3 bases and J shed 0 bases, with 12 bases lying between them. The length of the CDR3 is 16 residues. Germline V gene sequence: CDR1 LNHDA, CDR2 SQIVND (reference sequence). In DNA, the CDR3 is TGTGCCAGTAGTATCCTGCCCATCAGCTCCTACAATGAGCAGTTCTTC. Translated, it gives CASSILPISSYNEQFF.

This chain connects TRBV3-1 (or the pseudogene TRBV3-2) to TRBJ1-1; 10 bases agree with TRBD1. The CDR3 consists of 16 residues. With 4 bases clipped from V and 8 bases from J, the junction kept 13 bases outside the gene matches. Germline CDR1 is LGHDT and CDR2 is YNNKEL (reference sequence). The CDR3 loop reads CASSPRDRGSLVEAFF. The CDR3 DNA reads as TGTGCCAGCAGCCCTAGGGACAGGGGAAGTTTGGTCGAAGCTTTCTTT.

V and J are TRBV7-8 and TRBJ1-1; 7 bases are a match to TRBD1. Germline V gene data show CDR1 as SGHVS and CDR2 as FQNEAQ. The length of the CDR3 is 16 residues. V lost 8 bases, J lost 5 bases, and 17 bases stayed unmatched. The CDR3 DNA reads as TGTGCCAGCTCTCCTCTAAACAAGGGGGCATCAACTGAAGCTTTCTTT. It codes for CASSPLNKGASTEAFF.

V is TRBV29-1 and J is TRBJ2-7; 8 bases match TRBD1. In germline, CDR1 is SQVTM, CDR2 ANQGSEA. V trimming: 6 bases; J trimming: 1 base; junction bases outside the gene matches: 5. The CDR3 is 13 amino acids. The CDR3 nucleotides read TGCAGCGTGCGGACAGGGAGGTCCTACGAGCAGTACTTC. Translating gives CSVRTGRSYEQYF.

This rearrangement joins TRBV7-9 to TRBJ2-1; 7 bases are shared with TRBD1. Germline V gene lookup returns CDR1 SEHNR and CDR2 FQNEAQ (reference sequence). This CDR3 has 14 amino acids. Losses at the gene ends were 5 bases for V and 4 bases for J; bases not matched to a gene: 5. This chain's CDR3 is CASSPRDSYNEQFF. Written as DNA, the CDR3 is TGTGCCAGCAGCCCTCGGGACAGTTACAATGAGCAGTTCTTC. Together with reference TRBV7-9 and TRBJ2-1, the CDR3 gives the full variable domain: DTGVSQNPRHKITKRGQNVTFRCDPISEHNRLYWYRQTLGQGPEFLTYFQNEAQLEKSRLLSDRFSAERPKGSFSTLEIQRTEQGDSAMYLCASSPRDSYNEQFFGPGTRLTVL.

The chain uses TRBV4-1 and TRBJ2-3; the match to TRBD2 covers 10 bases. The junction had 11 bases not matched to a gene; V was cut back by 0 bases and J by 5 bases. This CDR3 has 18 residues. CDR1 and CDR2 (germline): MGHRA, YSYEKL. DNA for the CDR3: TGCGCCAGCAGCCAAGATACTCTAGCGGGGGAACTCCTAGATACGCAGTATTTT. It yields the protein CASSQDTLAGELLDTQYF.

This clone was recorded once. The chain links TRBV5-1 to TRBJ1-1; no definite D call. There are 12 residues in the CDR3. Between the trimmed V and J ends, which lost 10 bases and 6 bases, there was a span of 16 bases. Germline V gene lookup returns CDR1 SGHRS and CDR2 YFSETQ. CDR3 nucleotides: TGCGCCTCGCAGGACTCTGGGGCTGAAGCTTTCTTT. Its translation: CASQDSGAEAFF. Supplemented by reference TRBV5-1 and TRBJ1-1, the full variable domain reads KAGVTQTPRYLIKTRGQQVTLSCSPISGHRSVSWYQQTPGQGLQFLFEYFSETQRNKGNFPGRFSGRQFSNSRSEMNVSTLELGDSALYLCASQDSGAEAFFGQGTRLTVV.

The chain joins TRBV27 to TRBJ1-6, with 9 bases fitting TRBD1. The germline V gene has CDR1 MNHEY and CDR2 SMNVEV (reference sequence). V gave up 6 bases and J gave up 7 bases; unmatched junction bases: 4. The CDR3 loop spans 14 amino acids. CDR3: CASSRDRDNSPLHF. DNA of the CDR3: TGTGCCAGCAGCCGGGACAGGGACAATTCACCCCTCCACTTT.

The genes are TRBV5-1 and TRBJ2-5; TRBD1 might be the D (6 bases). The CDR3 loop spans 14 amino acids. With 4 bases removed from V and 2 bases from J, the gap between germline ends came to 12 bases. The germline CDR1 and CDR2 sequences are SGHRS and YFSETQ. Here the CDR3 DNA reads TGCGCCAGCAGCCCGGACAGTACTCAAGAGACCCAGTACTTC. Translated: CASSPDSTQETQYF.